This record covers a single T cell receptor beta chain. Its antigen remains unknown. Repertoires were generated with immunoSEQ multiplex PCR, while TCRdb's copy carries only in-frame clones and drops some. This repertoire shows 95,000 or so clones, around 75% found once; its top ten account for around 24%. The entry originates in a study of CD8 T cell repertoires and HIV-1 epitope variants. Looking at the study overall: Enriched T cells were co-cultured with equal numbers of autologous T cell-negative antigen-presenting cells. Cultures ran ten to eleven days, with IL-2, IL-7 and IL-15 added on days 3 and 7. 1M T cells were kept uncultured as a baseline. Study-level points and caveats: Of 8 or 9 antigen-specific beta clonotypes, five to seven appeared to cross-react with escape variants.

V lost 7 bases, J lost 2 bases, and 12 bases lay in between. This CDR3 has 15 residues. The germline V gene has CDR1 ENHRY and CDR2 SYGVKD. This receptor was identified in a male donor with HIV. The chain uses TRBV10-3 and TRBJ1-6; D may be TRBD1 (6 bases). Sequencing used uncultured baseline CD8+ T cells from peripheral blood mononuclear cells (PBMCs). The CDR3 DNA reads as TGTGCCATCAATTCAGGGGACACCTATAATTCACCCCTCCACTTT. Protein product: CAINSGDTYNSPLHF.